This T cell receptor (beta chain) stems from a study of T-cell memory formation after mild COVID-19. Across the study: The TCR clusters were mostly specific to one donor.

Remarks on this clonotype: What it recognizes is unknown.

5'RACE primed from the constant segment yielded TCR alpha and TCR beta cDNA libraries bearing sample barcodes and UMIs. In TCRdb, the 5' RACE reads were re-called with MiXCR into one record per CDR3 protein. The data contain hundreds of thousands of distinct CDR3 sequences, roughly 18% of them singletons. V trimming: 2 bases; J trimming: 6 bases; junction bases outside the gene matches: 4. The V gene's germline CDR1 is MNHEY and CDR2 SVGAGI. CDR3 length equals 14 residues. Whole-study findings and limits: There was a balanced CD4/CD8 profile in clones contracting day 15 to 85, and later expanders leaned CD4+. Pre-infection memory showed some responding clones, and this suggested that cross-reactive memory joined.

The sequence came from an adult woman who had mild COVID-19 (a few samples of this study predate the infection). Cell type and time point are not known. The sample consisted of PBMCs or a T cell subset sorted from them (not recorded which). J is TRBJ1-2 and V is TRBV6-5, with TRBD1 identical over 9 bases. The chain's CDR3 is CASSYGDRVNGYTF. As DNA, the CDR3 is TGTGCCAGCAGTTACGGGGACAGGGTGAATGGCTACACCTTC.